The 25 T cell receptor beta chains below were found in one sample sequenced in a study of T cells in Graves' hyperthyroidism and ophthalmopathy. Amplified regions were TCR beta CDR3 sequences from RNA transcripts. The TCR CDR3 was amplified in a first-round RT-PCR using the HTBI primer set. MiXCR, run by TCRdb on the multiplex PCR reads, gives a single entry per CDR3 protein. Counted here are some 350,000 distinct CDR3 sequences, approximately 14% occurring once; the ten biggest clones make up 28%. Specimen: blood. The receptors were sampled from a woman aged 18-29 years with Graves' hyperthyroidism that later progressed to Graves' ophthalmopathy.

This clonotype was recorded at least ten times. CDR3 loop: CAISERGSGANVLTF. CDR3 DNA sequence: TGTGCCATCAGTGAGAGAGGGTCTGGGGCCAACGTCCTGACTTTC. This chain connects TRBV10-3 to TRBJ2-6; a weak D match, TRBD2 (5 bases). CDR1 ENHRY and CDR2 SYGVKD come from the germline V gene. This CDR3 comprises 15 residues. The ends were cut back, 2 bases at V and 1 base at J, with 6 bases in the middle.

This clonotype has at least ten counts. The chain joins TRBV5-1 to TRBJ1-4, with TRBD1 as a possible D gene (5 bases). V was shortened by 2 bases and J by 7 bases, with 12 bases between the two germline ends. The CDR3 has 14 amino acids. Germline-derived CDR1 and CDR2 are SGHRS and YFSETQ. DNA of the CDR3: TGCGCCAGCAGCTTTTATGGGGCGGGTGAAAAACTGTTTTTT. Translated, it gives CASSFYGAGEKLFF.

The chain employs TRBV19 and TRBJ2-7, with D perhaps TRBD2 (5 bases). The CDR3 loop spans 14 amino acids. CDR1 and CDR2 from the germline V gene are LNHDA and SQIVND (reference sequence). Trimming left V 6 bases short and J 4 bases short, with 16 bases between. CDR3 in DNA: TGTGCCAGTAGCCGGACTGTTAATGGATACGAGCAGTACTTC. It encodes CASSRTVNGYEQYF.

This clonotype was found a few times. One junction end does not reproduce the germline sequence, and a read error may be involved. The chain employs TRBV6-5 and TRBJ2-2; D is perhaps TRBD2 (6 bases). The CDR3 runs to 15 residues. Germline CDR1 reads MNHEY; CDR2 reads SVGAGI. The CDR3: CASSYSPGTLGKLFF. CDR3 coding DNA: TGTGCCAGCAGTTACTCTCCAGGGACTCTCGGGAAGCTGTTTTTT.

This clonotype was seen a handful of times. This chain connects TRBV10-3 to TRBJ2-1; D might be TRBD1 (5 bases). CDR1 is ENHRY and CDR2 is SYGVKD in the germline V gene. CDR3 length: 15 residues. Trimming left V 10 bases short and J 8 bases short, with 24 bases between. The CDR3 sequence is CATRNQVGIGDEQFF. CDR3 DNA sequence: TGTGCCACCAGAAACCAGGTGGGGATAGGGGATGAGCAGTTCTTC.

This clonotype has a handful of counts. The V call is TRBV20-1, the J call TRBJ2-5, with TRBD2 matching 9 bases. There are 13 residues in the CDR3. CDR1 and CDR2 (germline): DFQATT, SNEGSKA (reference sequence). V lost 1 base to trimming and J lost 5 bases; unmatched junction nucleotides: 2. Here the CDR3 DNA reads TGCAGTGCTAGAGCTAGCGGGGTGGAGACCCAGTACTTC. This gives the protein CSARASGVETQYF.

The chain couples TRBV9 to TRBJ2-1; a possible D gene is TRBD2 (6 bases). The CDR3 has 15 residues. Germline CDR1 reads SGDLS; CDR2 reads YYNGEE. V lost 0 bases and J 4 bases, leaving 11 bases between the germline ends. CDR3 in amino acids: CASSVGSSAYNEQFF. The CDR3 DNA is TGTGCCAGCAGCGTAGGGTCTAGCGCTTACAATGAGCAGTTCTTC.

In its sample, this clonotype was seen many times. The CDR3 sequence is CASSLTGSRGEQYF. Here the CDR3 DNA reads TGTGCCAGCAGCCTAACGGGTTCCCGGGGCGAGCAGTACTTC. The chain carries TRBV5-6 and TRBJ2-7; D possibly corresponds to TRBD2 (5 bases). The CDR3 has 14 residues. The ends were cut back, 4 bases at V and 6 bases at J, with 17 bases in the middle. Germline CDR1 is SGHDT and CDR2 is YYEEEE. The full variable domain, rest sourced from reference TRBV5-6 and TRBJ2-7, is DAGVTQSPTHLIKTRGQQVTLRCSPKSGHDTVSWYQQALGQGPQFIFQYYEEEERQRGNFPDRFSGHQFPNYSSELNVNALLLGDSALYLCASSLTGSRGEQYFGPGTRLTVT.

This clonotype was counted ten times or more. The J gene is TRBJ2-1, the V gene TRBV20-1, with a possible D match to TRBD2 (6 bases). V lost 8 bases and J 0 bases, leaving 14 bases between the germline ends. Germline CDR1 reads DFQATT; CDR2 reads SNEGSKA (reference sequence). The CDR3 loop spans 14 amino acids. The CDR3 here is CSLTSGRSYNEQFF. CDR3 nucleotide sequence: TGCAGTCTAACAAGCGGGCGCTCCTACAATGAGCAGTTCTTC.

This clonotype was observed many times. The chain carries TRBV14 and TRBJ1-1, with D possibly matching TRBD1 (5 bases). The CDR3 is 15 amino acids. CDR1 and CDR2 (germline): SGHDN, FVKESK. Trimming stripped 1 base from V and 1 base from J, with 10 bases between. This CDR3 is CASSQASTANTEAFF. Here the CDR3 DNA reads TGTGCCAGCAGCCAAGCATCGACAGCGAACACTGAAGCTTTCTTT.

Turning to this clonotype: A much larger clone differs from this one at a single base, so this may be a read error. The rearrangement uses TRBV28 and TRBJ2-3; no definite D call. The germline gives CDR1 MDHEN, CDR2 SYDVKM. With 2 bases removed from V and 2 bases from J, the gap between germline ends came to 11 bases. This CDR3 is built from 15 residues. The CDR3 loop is CASSLKGRPTDTQYF. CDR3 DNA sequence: TGTGCCAGCAGTTTAAAAGGCAGGCCCACAGATACGCAGTATTTT.

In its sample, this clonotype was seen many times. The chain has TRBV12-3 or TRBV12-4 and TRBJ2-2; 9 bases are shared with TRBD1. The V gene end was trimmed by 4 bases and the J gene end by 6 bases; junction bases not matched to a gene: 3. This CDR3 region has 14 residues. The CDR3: CASSYDRGAGELFF. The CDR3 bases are TGTGCCAGCAGTTATGACAGGGGGGCCGGGGAGCTGTTTTTT.

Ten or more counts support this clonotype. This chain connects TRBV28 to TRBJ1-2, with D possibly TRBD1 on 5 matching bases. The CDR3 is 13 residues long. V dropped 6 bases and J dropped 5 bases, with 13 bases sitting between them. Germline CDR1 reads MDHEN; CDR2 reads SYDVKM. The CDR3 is CASRNRDRYGYTF. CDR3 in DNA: TGTGCCAGCAGAAACCGGGACCGATATGGCTACACCTTC.

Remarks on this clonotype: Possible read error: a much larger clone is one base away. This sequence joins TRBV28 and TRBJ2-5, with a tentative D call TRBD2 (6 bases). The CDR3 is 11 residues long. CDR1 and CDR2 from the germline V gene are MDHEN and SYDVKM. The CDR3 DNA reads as TGTGCCAGCAGACGTCGGGAGAACCAGTACTTC. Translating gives CASRRRENQYF.

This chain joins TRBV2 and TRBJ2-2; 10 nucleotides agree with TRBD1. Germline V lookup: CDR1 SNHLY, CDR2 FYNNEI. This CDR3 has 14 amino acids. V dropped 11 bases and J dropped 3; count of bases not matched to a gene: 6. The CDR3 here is CAGRTGGDTGELFF. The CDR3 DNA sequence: TGTGCCGGCCGGACAGGGGGGGACACCGGGGAGCTGTTTTTT.

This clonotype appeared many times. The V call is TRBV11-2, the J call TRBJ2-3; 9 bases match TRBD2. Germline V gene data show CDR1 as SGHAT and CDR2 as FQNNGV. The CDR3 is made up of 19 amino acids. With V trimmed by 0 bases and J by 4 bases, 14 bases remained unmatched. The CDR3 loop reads CASSLDGVAGEWGADTQYF. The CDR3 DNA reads TGTGCCAGCAGCTTAGATGGGGTAGCGGGAGAGTGGGGCGCAGATACGCAGTATTTT.

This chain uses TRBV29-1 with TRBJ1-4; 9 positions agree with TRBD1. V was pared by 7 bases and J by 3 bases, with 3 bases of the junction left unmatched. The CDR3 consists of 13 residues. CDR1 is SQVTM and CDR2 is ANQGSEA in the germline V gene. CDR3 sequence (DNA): TGCAGCGGACAGGGGGGTGCTAATGAAAAACTGTTTTTT. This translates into CSGQGGANEKLFF.

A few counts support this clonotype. CDR3 sequence reads: CASTPEGAGETQYF. For the CDR3, the DNA is TGTGCCAGCACCCCGGAGGGGGCAGGAGAGACCCAGTACTTC. The chain is built from TRBV6-1 and TRBJ2-5, with a possible D match to TRBD1 (7 bases). Trimming removed 7 bases from V and 4 bases from J, with 16 bases in between. The CDR3 contains 14 residues. CDR1 MNHNS and CDR2 SASEGT come from the germline V gene.

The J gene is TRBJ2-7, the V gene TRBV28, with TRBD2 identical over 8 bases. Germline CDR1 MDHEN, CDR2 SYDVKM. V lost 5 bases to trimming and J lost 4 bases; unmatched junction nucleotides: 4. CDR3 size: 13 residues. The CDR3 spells CASSNLAGYEQYF. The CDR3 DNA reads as TGTGCCAGCAGTAACCTAGCGGGTTACGAGCAGTACTTC.

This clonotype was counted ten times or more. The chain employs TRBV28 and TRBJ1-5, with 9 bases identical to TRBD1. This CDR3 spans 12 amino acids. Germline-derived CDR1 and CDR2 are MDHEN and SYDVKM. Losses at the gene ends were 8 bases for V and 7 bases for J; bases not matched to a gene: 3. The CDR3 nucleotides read TGTGCCAGCGGACAGGGGATCCAGCCCCAGCATTTT. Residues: CASGQGIQPQHF.

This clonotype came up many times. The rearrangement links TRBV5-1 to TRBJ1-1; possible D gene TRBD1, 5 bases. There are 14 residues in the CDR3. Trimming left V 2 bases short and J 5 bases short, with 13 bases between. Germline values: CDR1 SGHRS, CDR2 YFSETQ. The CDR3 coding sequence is TGCGCCAGCAGCTTTGGTCCAGGGAGGACTGAAGCTTTCTTT. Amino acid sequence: CASSFGPGRTEAFF.

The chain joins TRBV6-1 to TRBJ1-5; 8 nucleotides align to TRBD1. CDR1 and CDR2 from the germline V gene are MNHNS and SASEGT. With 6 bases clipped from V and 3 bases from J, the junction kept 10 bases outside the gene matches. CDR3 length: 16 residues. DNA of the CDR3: TGTGCCAGCAGCCCCGGGGGGGACAGGTACAATCAGCCCCAGCATTTT. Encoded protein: CASSPGGDRYNQPQHF.

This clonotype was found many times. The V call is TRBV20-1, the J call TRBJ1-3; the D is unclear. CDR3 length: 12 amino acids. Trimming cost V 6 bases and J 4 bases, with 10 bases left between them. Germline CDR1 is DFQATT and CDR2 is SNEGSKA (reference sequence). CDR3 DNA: TGCAGTGCCCGACCGGCGGGAAACACCATATATTTT. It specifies CSARPAGNTIYF.

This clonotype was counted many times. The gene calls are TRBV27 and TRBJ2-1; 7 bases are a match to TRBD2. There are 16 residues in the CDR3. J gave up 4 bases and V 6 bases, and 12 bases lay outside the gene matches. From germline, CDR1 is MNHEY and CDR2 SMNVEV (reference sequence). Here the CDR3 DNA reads TGTGCCAGCAGAACTAGCGCTAATCTCCGGTACAATGAGCAGTTCTTC. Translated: CASRTSANLRYNEQFF.

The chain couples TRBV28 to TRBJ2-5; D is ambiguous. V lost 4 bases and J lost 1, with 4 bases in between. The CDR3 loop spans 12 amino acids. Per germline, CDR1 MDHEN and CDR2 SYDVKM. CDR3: CASSSTQETQYF. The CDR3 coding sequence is TGTGCCAGCAGTTCGACCCAAGAGACCCAGTACTTC.